This T cell receptor beta chain was recovered during a study of blood T cell repertoires in COVID-19 (dated by TCRdb to about 2020). Turning to the overall study: The collaborator samples originated in the United States, Italy and Spain and spanned the acute and convalescent phases of COVID-19. The prospective study material was composed of cDNA or gDNA derived from T cells, B-cell-depleted T cells, or PBMCs. Subjects who had been exposed to COVID-19, were actively infected with it, or had recovered from it provided the deeply sampled blood TCRbeta repertoires that made up the dataset. The repertoires were released in a freely available public database meant as a resource for research on the immune response to SARS-CoV-2. Samples came from the ongoing ImmuneRACE study (first 160 participants) plus 1,254 subjects from 6 global collaborators. Sample metadata almost always included a de-identified subject ID, COVID-19 status, age in years and sex. HLA class I and class II types, where available, came from metadata supplied by the sample provider rather than from assay-based typing. Summary of the overall study and its limitations: The amount of clinical and demographic metadata varied by source and participant and was provided uncurated.

To note about this clone: The antigen this receptor binds is unknown. Per-nucleotide qualities are absent, and no much larger clonotype sits a single base away.

Enrolling through a virtual design, the prospective study's participants ranged in age from roughly 18 to 89 years and lived across 24 United States geographic areas. To assign participants to cohorts, the prospective study relied on clinical history that participants themselves reported in a screening survey and a study questionnaire. For ImmuneRACE Cohort 3, a participant was defined as recovered based on two consecutive negative NP/OP PCR tests, clearance by a healthcare professional, or resolution of symptoms. Each participant in the prospective study had whole blood, serum and a nasopharyngeal or oropharyngeal swab collected by mobile phlebotomists. Prospective study participants could optionally give additional blood draws and questionnaires over a 2-month period. Before DNA extraction, blood samples from the prospective study were shipped at room temperature or frozen. Trimming leaves V shorter by 6 bases and J shorter by 6 bases, with the junction holding 5 bases beyond the gene matches. Sequences SQVTM (CDR1) and ANQGSEA (CDR2) are obtained from the germline V gene. The CDR3, from cysteine to phenylalanine, totals 12 residues. CDR3 DNA is the only sequence kept; it has 36 bases, read in frame from the first base.

TCRbeta CDR3 regions were amplified from genomic DNA by means of the immunoSEQ Assay, a bias-controlled multiplex PCR. The original pipeline was this. Nucleated cell counts per sample were estimated from amplification of reference gene primers within the assay. To quantify the absolute abundance of each unique TCRbeta CDR3 rearrangement, sequence reads were collapsed and filtered. For each sample, productive Simpson clonality was calculated as the square root of Simpson's diversity index over productive rearrangements. TCRdb took over this immuneACCESS table, retaining in-frame rearrangements with V and J assigned. Such tables are incomplete; in checked studies, under half of the missing clones stem from an unresolved V gene, and the remainder is unexplained. That table furnishes V, J and clone size, whereas the DNA furnished D and trimming. For this sample the table gives about 270,000 clones, of which approximately 90% were detected only once. The top ten constitute roughly 2.5% of the sample.

The sequencing sample was made of PBMCs or T cells enriched from blood (not recorded which). This chain joins TRBV29-1 to TRBJ2-4, with 7 middle bases fitting TRBD1. This TCR was recovered from a young woman who had recovered from COVID-19. DNA sequence: TGCAGCGTGAAACAGGGGTCAAACATTCAGTACTTC. Translated, this is CSVKQGSNIQYF.